This T cell receptor beta chain appears in the sequencing data of a study of memory CD4+ T cells and cytomegalovirus serostatus. Study-wide results and caveats: Suggested: most of the CMV-linked TCR signature lies in CD4+ memory cells.

The sort gate was single viable CD3+CD4+CD8-CD45RO+ cells for memory CD4+ T cells. Serostatus was set by detecting CMV pp150, pp28, p38, p52 IgG. The CDR3 extends over 14 amino acids. V trimming: 3 bases; J trimming: 4 bases; junction bases outside the gene matches: 5. CDR1 SEHNR and CDR2 FQNEAQ come from the germline V gene (reference sequence). About this clone itself: Its target is not known.

Sequenced by immunoSEQ multiplex PCR; TCRdb stores in-frame clones only, minus some. The sample lists tens of thousands of clones; roughly 75% were seen once. The specimen sequenced was memory CD4+ T cells from blood. The TCR comes from an adult in good health and CMV-seronegative. V gene TRBV7-9 combines with J gene TRBJ1-1; 7 bases are a match to TRBD1. CDR3 DNA sequence: TGTGCCAGCAGCTTGGGACAGTGGGGCACTGAAGCTTTCTTT. This encodes CASSLGQWGTEAFF.